This T cell receptor beta chain was documented in a study of T cell responses to AZD1222 COVID-19 vaccine. Study observations and caveats: Repertoire sampling was restricted to post-peak T cell response timepoints. Clonal diversity was possibly underestimated; the donors were predominantly white British and more often female. Two AZD1222 administrations were followed by greater Spike-specific TCR breadth and depth. Only 5 or 6 people who got AZD1222 tested seropositive at baseline.

The CDR3 has 12 residues. V lost 6 bases, J lost 6 bases, and 3 bases stayed unmatched. Germline loops: CDR1 MNHEY, CDR2 SVGAGI. As to this clone: Its specificity is not known.

Produced via immunoSEQ multiplex PCR; TCRdb's table is partial and in-frame only. Among 90,000 to 100,000 clones listed, approximately 88% were seen once. The receptor's source is an adult who received the AZD1222 COVID-19 vaccine. Specimen: peripheral blood, collected 28 days after the second AZD1222 dose. V is TRBV6-5 and J is TRBJ2-7; 9 bases are a match to TRBD1. The CDR3 coding sequence is TGTGCCAGCAGCTCGGACAGGGGCGAGCAGTACTTC. Protein product: CASSSDRGEQYF.